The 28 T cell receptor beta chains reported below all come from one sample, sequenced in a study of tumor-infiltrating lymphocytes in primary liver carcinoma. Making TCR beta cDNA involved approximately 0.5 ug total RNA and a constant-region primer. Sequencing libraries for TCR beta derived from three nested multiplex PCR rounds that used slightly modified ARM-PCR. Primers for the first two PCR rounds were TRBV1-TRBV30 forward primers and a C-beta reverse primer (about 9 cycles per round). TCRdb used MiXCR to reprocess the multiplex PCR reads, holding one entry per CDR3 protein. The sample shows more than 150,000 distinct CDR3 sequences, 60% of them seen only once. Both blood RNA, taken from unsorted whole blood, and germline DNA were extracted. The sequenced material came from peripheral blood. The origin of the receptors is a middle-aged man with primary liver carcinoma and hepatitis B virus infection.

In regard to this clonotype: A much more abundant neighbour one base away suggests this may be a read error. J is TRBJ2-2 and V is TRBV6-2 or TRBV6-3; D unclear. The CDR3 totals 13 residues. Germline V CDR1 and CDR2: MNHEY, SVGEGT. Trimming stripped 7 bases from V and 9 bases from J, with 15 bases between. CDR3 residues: CASTRRETWELFF. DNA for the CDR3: TGTGCCAGCACCCGAAGGGAAACCTGGGAGCTGTTTTTT.

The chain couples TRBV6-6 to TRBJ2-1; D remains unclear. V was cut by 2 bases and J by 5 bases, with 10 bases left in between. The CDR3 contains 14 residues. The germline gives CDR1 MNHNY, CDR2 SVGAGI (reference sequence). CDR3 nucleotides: TGTGCCAGCAGTTACACATCGGGTAACAATGAGCAGTTCTTC. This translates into CASSYTSGNNEQFF.

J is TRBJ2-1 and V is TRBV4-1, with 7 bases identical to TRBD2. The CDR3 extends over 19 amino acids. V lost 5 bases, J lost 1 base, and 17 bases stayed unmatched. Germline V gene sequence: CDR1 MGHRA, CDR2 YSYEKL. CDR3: CASSGPGLAGALSYNEQFF. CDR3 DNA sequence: TGCGCCAGCAGCGGACCGGGACTGGCGGGAGCGCTATCCTACAATGAGCAGTTCTTC.

The CDR3 is CASTAGSFGETQYF. The CDR3 nucleotides read TGTGCCAGCACCGCGGGGAGCTTTGGAGAGACCCAGTACTTC. V usage is TRBV12-3 or TRBV12-4 and J usage is TRBJ2-5; D might be TRBD2 (6 bases). This CDR3 is built from 14 residues. Trimming pared 7 bases from V and 4 bases from J, leaving 16 bases between.

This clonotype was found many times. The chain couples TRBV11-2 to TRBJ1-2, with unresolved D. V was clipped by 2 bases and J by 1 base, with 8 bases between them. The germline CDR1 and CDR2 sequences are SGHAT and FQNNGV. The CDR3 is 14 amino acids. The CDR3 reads CASSLSSLNYGYTF. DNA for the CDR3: TGTGCCAGCAGCTTAAGTAGTCTTAACTATGGCTACACCTTC.

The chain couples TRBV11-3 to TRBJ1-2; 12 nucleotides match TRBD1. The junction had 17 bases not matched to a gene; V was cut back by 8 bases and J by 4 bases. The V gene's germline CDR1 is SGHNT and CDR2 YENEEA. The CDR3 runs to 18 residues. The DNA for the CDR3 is TGTGCCAGCGACCACCGGGACAGGGGGCGAAGTCTGGTCTATGGCTACACCTTC. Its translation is CASDHRDRGRSLVYGYTF.

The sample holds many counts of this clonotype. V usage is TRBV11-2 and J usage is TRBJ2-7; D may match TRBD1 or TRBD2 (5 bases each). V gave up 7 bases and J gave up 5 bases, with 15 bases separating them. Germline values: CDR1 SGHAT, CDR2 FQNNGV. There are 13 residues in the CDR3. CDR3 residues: CASNVEGDHEQYF. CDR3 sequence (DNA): TGTGCCAGCAACGTCGAAGGGGACCACGAGCAGTACTTC.

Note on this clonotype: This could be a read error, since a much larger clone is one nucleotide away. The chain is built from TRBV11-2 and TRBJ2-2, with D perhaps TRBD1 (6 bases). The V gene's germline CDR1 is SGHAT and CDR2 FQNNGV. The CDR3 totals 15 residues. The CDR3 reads CASSLRTANTWELFF. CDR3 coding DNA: TGTGCCAGCAGCCTCCGGACAGCGAACACCTGGGAGCTGTTTTTT.

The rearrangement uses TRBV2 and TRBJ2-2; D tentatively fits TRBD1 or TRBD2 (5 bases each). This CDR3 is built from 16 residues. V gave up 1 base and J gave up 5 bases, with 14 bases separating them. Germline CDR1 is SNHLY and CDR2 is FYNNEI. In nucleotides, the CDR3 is TGTGCCAGCAGTGAAGGTTTAGGGAGACAGACCGGGGAGCTGTTTTTT. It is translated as CASSEGLGRQTGELFF. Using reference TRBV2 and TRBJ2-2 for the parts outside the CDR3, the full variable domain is EPEVTQTPSHQVTQMGQEVILRCVPISNHLYFYWYRQILGQKVEFLVSFYNNEISEKSEIFDDQFSVERPDGSNFTLKIRSTKLEDSAMYFCASSEGLGRQTGELFFGEGSRLTVL.

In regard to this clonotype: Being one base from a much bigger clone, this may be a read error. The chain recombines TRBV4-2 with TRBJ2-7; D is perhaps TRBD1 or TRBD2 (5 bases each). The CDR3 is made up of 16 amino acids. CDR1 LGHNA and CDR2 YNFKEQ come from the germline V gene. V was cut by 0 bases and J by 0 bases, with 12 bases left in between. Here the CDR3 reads CASSQDGGEGSYEQYF. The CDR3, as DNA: TGTGCCAGCAGCCAAGATGGGGGAGAGGGCTCCTACGAGCAGTACTTC.

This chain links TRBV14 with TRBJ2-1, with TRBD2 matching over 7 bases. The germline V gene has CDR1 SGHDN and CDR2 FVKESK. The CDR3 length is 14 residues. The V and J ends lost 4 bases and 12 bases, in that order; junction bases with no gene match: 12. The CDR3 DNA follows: TGTGCCAGCAGCCTTATTAGCGGGTCCGTCTCGCAGTTCTTC. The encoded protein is CASSLISGSVSQFF. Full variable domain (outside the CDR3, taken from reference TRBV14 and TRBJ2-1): EAGVTQFPSHSVIEKGQTVTLRCDPISGHDNLYWYRRVMGKEIKFLLHFVKESKQDESGMPNNRFLAERTGGTYSTLKVQPAELEDSGVYFCASSLISGSVSQFFGPGTRLTVL.

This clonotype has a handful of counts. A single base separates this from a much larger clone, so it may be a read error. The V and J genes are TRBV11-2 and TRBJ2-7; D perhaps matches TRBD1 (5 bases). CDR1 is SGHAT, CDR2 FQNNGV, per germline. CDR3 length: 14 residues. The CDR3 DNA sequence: TGTGCCGGCAGCTTAGATATGGGGCTCTACGAGCAGTACTTC. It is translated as CAGSLDMGLYEQYF.

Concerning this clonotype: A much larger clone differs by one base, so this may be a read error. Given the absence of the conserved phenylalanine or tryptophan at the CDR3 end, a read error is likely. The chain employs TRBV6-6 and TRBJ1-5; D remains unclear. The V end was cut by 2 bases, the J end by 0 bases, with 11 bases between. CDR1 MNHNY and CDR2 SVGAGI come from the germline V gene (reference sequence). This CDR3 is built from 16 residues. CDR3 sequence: CASSYRVEYSNQPQHL. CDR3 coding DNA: TGTGCCAGCAGTTACCGAGTAGAGTATAGCAATCAGCCCCAGCATCTT.

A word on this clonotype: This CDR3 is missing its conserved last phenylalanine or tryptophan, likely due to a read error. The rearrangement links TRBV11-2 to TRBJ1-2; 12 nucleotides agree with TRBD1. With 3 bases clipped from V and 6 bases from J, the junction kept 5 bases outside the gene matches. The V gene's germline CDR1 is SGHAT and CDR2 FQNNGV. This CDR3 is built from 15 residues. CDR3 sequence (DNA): TGTGCCAGCAGCTTGGGACAGGGGGCCTTCCATGGCTACACCCTC. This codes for CASSLGQGAFHGYTL.

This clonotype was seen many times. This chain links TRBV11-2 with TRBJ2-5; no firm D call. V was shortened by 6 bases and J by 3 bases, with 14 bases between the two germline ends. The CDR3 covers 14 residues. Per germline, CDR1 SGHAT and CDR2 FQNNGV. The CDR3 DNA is TGTGCCAGCAGTCAAGGCAGCCGCGAAGAGACCCAGTACTTC. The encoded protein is CASSQGSREETQYF.

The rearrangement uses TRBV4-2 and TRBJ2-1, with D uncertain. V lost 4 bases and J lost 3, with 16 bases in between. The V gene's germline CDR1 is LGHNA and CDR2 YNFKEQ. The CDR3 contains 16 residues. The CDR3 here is CASSPTDGQDYNEQFF. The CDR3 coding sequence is TGTGCCAGCAGCCCGACCGATGGGCAGGACTACAATGAGCAGTTCTTC.

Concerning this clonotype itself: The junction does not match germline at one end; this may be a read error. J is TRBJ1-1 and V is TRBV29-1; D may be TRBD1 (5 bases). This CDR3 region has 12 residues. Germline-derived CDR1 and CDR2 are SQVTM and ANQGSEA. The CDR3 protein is CSALATDTESFF. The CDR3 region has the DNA TGCAGCGCCCTAGCAACGGACACTGAATCTTTCTTT.

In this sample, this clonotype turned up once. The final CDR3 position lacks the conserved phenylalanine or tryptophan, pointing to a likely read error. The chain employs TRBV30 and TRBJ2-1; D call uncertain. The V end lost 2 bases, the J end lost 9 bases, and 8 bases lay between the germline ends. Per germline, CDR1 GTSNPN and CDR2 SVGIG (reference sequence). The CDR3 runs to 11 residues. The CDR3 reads CAWSLATEQFI. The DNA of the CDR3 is TGTGCCTGGAGTTTGGCTACTGAGCAGTTCATC.

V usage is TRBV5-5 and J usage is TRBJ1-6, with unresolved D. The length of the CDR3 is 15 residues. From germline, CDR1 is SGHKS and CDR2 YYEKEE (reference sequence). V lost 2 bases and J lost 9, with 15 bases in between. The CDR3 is CASSFEAPRGSPLHF. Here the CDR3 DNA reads TGTGCCAGCAGCTTTGAGGCCCCCCGGGGTTCACCCCTCCACTTT.

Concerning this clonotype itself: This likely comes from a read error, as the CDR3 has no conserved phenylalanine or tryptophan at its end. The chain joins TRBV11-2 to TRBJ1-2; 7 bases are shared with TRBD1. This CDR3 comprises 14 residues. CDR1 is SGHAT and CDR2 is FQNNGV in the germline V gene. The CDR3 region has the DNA TGTGCCACCAGCACCTCGACAGGGAACTATGGCTACACCTCC. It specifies CATSTSTGNYGYTS.

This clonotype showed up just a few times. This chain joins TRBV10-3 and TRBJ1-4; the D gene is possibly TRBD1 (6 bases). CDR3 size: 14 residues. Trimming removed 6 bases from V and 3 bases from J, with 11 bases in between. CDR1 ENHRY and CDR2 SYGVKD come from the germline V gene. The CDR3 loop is CAISEGGANEKLFF. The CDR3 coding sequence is TGTGCCATCAGCGAGGGGGGAGCTAATGAAAAACTGTTTTTT.

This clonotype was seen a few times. CDR3 coding DNA: TGTGCCAGCAGCTTGGAGGGAATGGATGGCTACACCTTC. Its translation: CASSLEGMDGYTF. The chain links TRBV5-5 to TRBJ1-2; no clear D. V lost 0 bases and J lost 6, with 9 bases in between. In germline, CDR1 is SGHKS, CDR2 YYEKEE (reference sequence). The CDR3 loop spans 13 amino acids.

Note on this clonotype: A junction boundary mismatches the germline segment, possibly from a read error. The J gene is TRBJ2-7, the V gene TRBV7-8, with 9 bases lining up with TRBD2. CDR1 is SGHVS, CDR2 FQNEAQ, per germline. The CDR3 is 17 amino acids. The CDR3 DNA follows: TGTGCCAGCAGCTTAGGGGGCGGGAGGGGGCCTTCCTATGAGCAGTACTTC. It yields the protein CASSLGGGRGPSYEQYF.

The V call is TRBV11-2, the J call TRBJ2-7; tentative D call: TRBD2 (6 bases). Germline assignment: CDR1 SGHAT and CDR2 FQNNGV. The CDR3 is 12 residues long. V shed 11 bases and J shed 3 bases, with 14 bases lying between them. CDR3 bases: TGTGCCGGCGGGACCACTGGCTACGAGCAGTACTTC. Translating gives CAGGTTGYEQYF.

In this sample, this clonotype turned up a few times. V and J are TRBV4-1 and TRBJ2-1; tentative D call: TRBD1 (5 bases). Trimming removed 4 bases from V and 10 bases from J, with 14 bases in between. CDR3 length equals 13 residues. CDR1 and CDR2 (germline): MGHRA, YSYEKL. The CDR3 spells CASSPDRGREQFF. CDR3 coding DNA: TGCGCCAGCAGCCCAGATAGGGGTAGGGAGCAGTTCTTC.

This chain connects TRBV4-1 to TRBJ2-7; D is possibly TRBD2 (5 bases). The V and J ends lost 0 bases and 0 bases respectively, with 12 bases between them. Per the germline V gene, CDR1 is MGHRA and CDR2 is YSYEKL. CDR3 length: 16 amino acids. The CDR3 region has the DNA TGCGCCAGCAGCCAAGAGAGGAAGGAGGACTCCTACGAGCAGTACTTC. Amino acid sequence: CASSQERKEDSYEQYF.

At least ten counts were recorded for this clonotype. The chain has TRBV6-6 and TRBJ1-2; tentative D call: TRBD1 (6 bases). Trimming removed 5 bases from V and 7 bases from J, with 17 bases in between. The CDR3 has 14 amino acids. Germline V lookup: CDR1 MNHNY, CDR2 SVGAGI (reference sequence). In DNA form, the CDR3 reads TGTGCCAGCAGTCCTGACGACAGGTCGGGTGGCTACACCTTC. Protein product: CASSPDDRSGGYTF.

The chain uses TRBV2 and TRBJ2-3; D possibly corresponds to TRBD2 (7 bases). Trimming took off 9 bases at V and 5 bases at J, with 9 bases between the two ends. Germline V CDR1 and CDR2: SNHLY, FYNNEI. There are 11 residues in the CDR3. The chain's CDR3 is CARGGGDTQYF. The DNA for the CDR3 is TGTGCCAGAGGGGGGGGAGATACGCAGTATTTT.